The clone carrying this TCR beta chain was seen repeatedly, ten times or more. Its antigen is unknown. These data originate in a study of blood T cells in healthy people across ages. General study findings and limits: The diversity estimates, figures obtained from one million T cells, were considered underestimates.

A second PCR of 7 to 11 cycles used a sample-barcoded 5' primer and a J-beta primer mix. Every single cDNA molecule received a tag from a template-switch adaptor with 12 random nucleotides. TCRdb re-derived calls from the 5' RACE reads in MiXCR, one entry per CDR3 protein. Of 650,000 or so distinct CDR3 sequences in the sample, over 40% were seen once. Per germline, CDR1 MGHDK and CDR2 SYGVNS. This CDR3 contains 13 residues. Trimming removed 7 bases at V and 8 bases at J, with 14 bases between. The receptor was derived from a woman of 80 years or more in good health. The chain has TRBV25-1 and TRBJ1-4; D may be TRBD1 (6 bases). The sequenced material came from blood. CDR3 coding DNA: TGTGCCAGCACCGGACAGACGGGAGAAAAACTGTTTTTT. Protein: CASTGQTGEKLFF.